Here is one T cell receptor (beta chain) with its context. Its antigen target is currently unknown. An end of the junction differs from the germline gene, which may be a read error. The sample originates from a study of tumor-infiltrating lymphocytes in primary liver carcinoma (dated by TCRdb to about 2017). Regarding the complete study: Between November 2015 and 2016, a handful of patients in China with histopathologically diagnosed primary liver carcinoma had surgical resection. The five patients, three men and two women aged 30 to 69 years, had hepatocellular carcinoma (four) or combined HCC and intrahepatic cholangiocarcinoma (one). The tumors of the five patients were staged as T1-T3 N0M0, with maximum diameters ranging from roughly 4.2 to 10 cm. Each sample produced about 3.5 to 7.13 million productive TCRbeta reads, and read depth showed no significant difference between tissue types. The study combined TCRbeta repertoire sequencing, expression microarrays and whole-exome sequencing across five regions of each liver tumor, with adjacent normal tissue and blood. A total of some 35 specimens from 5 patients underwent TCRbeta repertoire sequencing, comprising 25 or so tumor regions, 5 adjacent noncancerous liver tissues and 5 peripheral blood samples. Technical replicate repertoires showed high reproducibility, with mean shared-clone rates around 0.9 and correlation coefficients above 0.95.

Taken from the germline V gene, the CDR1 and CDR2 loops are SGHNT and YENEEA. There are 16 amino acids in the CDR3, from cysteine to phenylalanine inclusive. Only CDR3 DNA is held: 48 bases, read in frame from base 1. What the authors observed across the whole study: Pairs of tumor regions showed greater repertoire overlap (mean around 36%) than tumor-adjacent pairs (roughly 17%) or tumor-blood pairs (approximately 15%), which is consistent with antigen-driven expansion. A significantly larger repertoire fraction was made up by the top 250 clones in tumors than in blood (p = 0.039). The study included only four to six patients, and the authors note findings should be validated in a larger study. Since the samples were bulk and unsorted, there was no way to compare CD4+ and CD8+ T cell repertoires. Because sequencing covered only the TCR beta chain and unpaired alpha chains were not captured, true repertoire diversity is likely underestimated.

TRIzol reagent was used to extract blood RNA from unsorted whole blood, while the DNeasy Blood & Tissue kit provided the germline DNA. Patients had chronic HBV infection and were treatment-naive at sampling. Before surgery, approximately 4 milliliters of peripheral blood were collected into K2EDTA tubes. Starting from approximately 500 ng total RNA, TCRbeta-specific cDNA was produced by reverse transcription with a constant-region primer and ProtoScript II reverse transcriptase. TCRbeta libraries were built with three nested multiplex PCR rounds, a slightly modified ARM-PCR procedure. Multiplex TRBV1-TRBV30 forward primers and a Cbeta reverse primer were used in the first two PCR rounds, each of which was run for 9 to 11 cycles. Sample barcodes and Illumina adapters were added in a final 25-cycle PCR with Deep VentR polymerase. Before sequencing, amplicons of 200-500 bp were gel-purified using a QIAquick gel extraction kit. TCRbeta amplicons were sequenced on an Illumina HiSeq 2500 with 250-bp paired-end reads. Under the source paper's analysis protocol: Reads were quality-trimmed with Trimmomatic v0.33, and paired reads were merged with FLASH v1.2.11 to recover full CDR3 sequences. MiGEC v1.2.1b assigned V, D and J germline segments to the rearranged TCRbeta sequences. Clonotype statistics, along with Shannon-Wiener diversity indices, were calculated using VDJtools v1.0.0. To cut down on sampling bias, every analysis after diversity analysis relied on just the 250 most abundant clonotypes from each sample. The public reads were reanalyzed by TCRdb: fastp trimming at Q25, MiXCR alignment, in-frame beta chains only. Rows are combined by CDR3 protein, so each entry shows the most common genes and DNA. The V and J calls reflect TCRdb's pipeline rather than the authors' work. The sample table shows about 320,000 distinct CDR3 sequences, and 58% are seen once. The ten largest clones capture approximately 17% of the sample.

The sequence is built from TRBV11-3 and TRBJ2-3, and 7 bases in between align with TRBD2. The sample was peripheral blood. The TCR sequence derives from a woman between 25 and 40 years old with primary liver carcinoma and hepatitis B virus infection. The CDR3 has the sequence CASSLRGECDTDTQYF. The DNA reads TGTGCCAGCAGCTTACGGGGGGAGTGTGACACAGATACGCAATATTTT.